This entry is about one T cell receptor (beta chain). The data were taken from a study of OX40 agonist ivuxolimab in advanced cancers. Across the study: Enrollees could have had prior anti-PD-1, anti-PD-L1 or anti-CTLA-4 therapy, which more than 30% had received.

Using immunoSEQ multiplex PCR, the repertoire was profiled, and TCRdb retains in-frame clones only, with some absent. The sample has around 54,000 clones, 75% to 95% seen once. The CDR3 totals 14 residues. V dropped 6 bases and J dropped 1 base, with 12 bases sitting between them. The germline CDR1 and CDR2 sequences are LGHNA and YNFKEQ. The chain is built from TRBV4-2 and TRBJ1-1; weak D call: TRBD1 (6 bases). This receptor was obtained from an adult with an advanced solid tumor such as melanoma, head and neck, liver or kidney cancer. Specimen: CD4+ or CD8+ T cells sorted from blood, collected in a trial of the OX40 agonist ivuxolimab. CDR3 DNA sequence: TGTGCCAGCAGTTACACAGGGAAGAACACTGAAGCTTTCTTT. Translated, it gives CASSYTGKNTEAFF.